This T cell receptor (beta chain) was found in a study of cytomegalovirus exposure and HLA in healthy donors. Study information: Earlier results showed 120 million or so unique TCR beta sequences derived from some 190 million T cells. Points from the study as a whole: One variant, a missense change in DCLRE1C, was linked in a later analysis to TCR beta V- and J-gene trimming. There were some public TCRs occurring in many donors, but most TCR sequences were rare. In a later analysis, specific HLA alleles were associated with approximately 16,000 TCR beta sequences at a 0.05 false discovery rate.

In germline, CDR1 is MNHNY, CDR2 SVGAGI (reference sequence). This CDR3 has 13 amino acids. V was clipped by 2 bases and J by 1 base, with 5 bases between them. The PCR had 60 Vbeta and 13 Jbeta primers. Data came from immunoSEQ multiplex PCR; TCRdb stores just in-frame clones and leaves some out. The sample has approximately 130,000 clones; about 82% are singletons. A few counts support this clone. Its antigen is currently unknown. The sample was PBMCs. The receptor was isolated from a female donor in good health and CMV-seropositive. The chain recombines TRBV6-6 with TRBJ1-1; no clear D. The CDR3 spells CASSYAGNTEAFF. Here the CDR3 DNA reads TGTGCCAGCAGTTACGCCGGGAACACTGAAGCTTTCTTT.